This T cell receptor beta chain was profiled in a study of CD8+ T cells in alopecia areata. Turning to the study itself: Twice a day, 5 to 10 mg of oral tofacitinib was administered to treated patients. A 6-month period off drug followed tofacitinib, which lasted 6 to 18 months.

Regarding this clone: Its antigen is unidentified.

Sample treatment: oral pan-JAK inhibitor, 5-10 mg twice daily. This CDR3 region has 13 residues. The germline V gene encodes CDR1 KGHSY and CDR2 FQNENV. Trimming removed 0 bases from V and 8 bases from J, with 5 bases in between. The study, taken as a whole, reports: The study also sequences resident alphabeta T cells of normal skin in scalp samples.

cDNA prepared by RNA extraction and subsequent reverse transcription served as the template for sequencing. Method: immunoSEQ multiplex PCR; TCRdb's copy keeps in-frame clones and lacks some. This table has about 190,000 clones, around 64% appearing once. This clonotype originated in a human donor with alopecia areata. Material: CD4+ T cells sorted from blood, obtained around week 49, from a patient treated with tofacitinib. V usage is TRBV16 and J usage is TRBJ1-6; perhaps TRBD1 as D (5 bases). The DNA of the CDR3 is TGTGCCAGCAGCCAATCGACAGATTCACCCCTCCACTTT. Amino acids: CASSQSTDSPLHF.